What follows describes a single T cell receptor beta chain. Germline is not matched at one junction end, which may reflect a read error. Per the authors' pipeline: Nucleated cell counts were estimated from reference gene primer amplification. TCRdb keeps only in-frame clones here, not all; method: immunoSEQ multiplex PCR. V, J and clone size are taken as reported in that table, and D and trimming were inferred from the DNA itself. Altogether some 370,000 clones are present, around four fifths being singletons, with the ten largest covering about 4.9%. The data are from a study of blood T cell repertoires in COVID-19. Study at large: Sources were T cells, B-cell-depleted T cells, or PBMCs; the material itself was cDNA or gDNA.

Cohorts were based on clinical histories the participants reported. The CDR3 contains 12 residues. The chain links TRBV12-3 or TRBV12-4 to TRBJ2-5; D remains ambiguous. The TCR originated in a woman aged 50 to 60 who had recovered from COVID-19. Specimen: PBMCs or T cells enriched from blood (not recorded which). CDR3 protein: CASSMIRSPPNF. The CDR3 coding sequence is TGTGCCAGCAGCATGATCCGGAGCCCCCCCAACTTC.